The sequence of this T cell receptor (beta chain) was determined in a study of T cell repertoires in cytomegalovirus infection (dated by TCRdb to 2018 to 2020). Some background on the complete study: Because public TCR beta signatures pointed to carriage of CMV infection together with the matching HLA type, the HLA type of each donor mattered for the analysis.

V is cut back by 5 bases and J by 8 bases, with 10 bases in the junction unmatched. The CDR3 has 13 amino acids, counting the end cysteine and phenylalanine. Only the CDR3 region is kept as DNA, spanning 39 bases read in frame from base 1. CDR1 and CDR2, per the germline V gene (reference sequence), are DFQATT and SNEGSKA. This clonotype was detected ten times or more. Its specific antigen is unknown. One base away there is no much larger clone; base qualities are not given. Results the study describes overall, beyond this receptor: Cumulative frequency of public TCR beta family members discriminated carriers of CMV infection plus the relevant HLA type in this cohort and an independent roughly 330-donor cohort. The ex vivo response was dominated by HLA-C-restricted CMV-specific TCR beta clonotypes, which also provided the single most frequent clonotype in two of eight donors.

Sequencing relied on an Illumina HiSeq 1500. TCRdb reran the public reads through fastp at Q25 and MiXCR, keeping productive beta chains. Identical CDR3 proteins give one entry, which carries the most common genes and DNA. The sample includes some 220,000 distinct CDR3 sequences, with 6% to 8% observed a single time. Jointly, the top ten make up about 6.5% of the sample. The source is a human donor in good health (CMV status not recorded). Some clones in this sample may be carry-over from other donors' samples. The chain links TRBV20-1 with TRBJ1-2; TRBD1 matches 8 bases in the middle. The sample was PBMCs. The DNA sequence reads TGCAGTGCTGACAGGGGCGAACTAAGAGGCTACACCTTC. Its product reads: CSADRGELRGYTF.